This passage covers 5 T cell receptor beta chains from one sample sequenced in a study of patients and donors after allogeneic stem cell transplantation (dated by TCRdb to 2020 to 2022). The receptor library was made with RT-PCR. These reads were obtained on a NextSeq 550. TCRdb reanalyzed the raw reads on its own, using fastp at Q25 for trimming and MiXCR for clone calling, and kept in-frame beta chains. Rows with a matching CDR3 protein are joined into one entry that keeps the most common DNA and genes. In all, the sample holds 90,000 to 130,000 distinct CDR3 sequences, and approximately 40% of those were seen once. The ten most abundant clones make up around 30% of the sample. The sample comprised blood, either unsorted or a sorted T cell fraction (not recorded which). The receptors stem from a human donor who was either an allogeneic HSCT recipient or a stem cell or donor lymphocyte infusion donor (not recorded which). It is not recorded whose cells these are; they may come from a transplant donor.

This clonotype was found a few times. A much larger clone lies a single base off, so this may be a read error. The V call is TRBV2, the J call TRBJ1-5; D is unresolved. Trimming cost V 6 bases and J 0 bases, with 6 bases left between them. The germline V gene has CDR1 SNHLY and CDR2 FYNNEI. The CDR3 spans 13 residues. The CDR3 coding sequence is TGTGCCAGCAGGTTAAATAGCAATCAGCCCCAGCATTTT. Its translation is CASRLNSNQPQHF. Based on the CDR3 plus reference TRBV2 and TRBJ1-5, the full variable domain is EPEVTQTPSHQVTQMGQEVILRCVPISNHLYFYWYRQILGQKVEFLVSFYNNEISEKSEIFDDQFSVERPDGSNFTLKIRSTKLEDSAMYFCASRLNSNQPQHFGDGTRLSIL.

The rearrangement links TRBV7-2 to TRBJ1-2; D remains unclear. Trimming cost V 5 bases and J 8 bases, with 12 bases left between them. CDR1 is SGHTA, CDR2 FQGNSA, per germline. The CDR3 length is 12 residues. CDR3: CASSPYEAGYTF. CDR3 nucleotide sequence: TGTGCCAGCAGCCCGTATGAGGCCGGCTACACCTTC.

A few counts support this clonotype. Here the CDR3 DNA reads TGTGCCAGCAAATCAGGGGGGACTGAAGCTTTCTTT. Translation: CASKSGGTEAFF. The chain recombines TRBV6-6 with TRBJ1-1; 7 nucleotides match TRBD1. Germline V CDR1 and CDR2: MNHNY, SVGAGI (reference sequence). V lost 7 bases and J lost 5; bases outside the gene matches: 4. This CDR3 is built from 12 residues.

The chain uses TRBV27 and TRBJ2-1; 13 bases fit TRBD2. V lost 1 base, J lost 4 bases, and 4 bases stayed unmatched. The CDR3 sequence is 17 residues long. Germline-derived CDR1 and CDR2 are MNHEY and SMNVEV (reference sequence). This CDR3 is CASSLWTSGSRYNEQFF. In nucleotides, the CDR3 is TGTGCCAGCAGTTTATGGACTAGCGGGAGCCGATACAATGAGCAGTTCTTC.

V gene TRBV5-1 combines with J gene TRBJ2-1; tentatively, D is TRBD1 or TRBD2 (5 bases each). V gave up 3 bases and J gave up 11 bases, with 12 bases separating them. There are 12 residues in the CDR3. Germline-derived CDR1 and CDR2 are SGHRS and YFSETQ. CDR3 sequence (DNA): TGCGCCAGCAGCTCGACGGGGCCAAAGCAGTTCTTC. Amino acid sequence: CASSSTGPKQFF.